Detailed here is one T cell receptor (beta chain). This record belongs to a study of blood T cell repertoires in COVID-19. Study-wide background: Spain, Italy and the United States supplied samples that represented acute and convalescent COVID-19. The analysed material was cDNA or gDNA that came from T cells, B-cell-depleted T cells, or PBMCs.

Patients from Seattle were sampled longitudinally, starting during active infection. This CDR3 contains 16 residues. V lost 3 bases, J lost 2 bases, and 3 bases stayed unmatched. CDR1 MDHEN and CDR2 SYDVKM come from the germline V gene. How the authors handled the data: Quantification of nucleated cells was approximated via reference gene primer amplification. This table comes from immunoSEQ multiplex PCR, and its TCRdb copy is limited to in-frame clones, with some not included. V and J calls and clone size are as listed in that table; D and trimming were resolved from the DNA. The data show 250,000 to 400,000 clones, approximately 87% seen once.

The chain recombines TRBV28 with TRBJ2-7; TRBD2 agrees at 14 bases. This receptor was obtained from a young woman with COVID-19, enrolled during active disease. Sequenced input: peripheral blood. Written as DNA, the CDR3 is TGTGCCAGCAGTTTGCGGGGACTAGCGGGGGCCTACGAGCAGTACTTC. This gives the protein CASSLRGLAGAYEQYF.